This T cell receptor beta chain is drawn from a study of blood T cells in healthy people across ages (dated by TCRdb to about 2015). About the study as a whole: In model experiments, template switching captured about one uniquely barcoded TCR beta cDNA molecule for every two T cells. Age-related changes in TCR beta repertoire diversity were measured in the study by deep sequencing normalized with unique cDNA molecular identifiers. Four age groups were formed from the donors: young (average approximately 15 years), middle-aged (approximately 40), aged (more than 55) and long-lived (about 80). To avoid experimental bias, donors of different ages were distributed randomly across sequencing lanes. Using the same blood draw, the study looked at two additional independent replicas of 1 million unique cDNA reads for two donors, one aged 18 to 30 and the other aged 80 or older.

From the cysteine through the phenylalanine, the CDR3 covers 16 amino acids. Only CDR3 DNA remains: 48 bases, in frame from the first base. CDR1 SGHTA and CDR2 FQGNSA were looked up in the germline V gene. Remarks on this clonotype: The clone's antigen remains unknown. No much larger clone exists at a distance of one base, and base qualities are not known.

Donors were a few dozen systemically healthy Caucasian individuals from Russia aged roughly 6 to 90 years. Each donor gave ten milliliters of peripheral blood, collected into EDTA-treated Vacutainer tubes. Ficoll-Paque density-gradient centrifugation was used to isolate PBMCs, with at least 7 million obtained per sample. Trizol reagent was used to extract total RNA from PBMCs, with at least 5.5 micrograms per sample. The percentages of naive CD45RAhigh/CD27high T cells were determined by flow cytometry on a PBMC aliquot from every donor. Broader findings and caveats from the paper: The percentage of naive T cells measured by flow cytometry correlated strongly with observed TCR beta diversity. Observed TCR beta diversity per million T cells fell roughly linearly with age, and a significant reduction was already apparent by age around 44. Estimates of total diversity from one million sequenced T cells were regarded as lower bounds and underestimates. Bulk unsorted PBMC profiling prevented conclusive comparison of naive and antigen-experienced compartments. Compared with the aged group, the long-lived group had more naive CD4+ T cells, fewer expanded clones and increased TCR diversity, a pattern suggesting age selection. The CMV infection status of donors was not known, potentially confounding age-related changes in expanded clonotypes.

Library creation used 5' RACE. Sequencing was carried out with an Illumina HiSeq 2500. A second PCR of about 7 to 12 cycles was run with a J-beta primer mix and a sample-barcoded 5' primer. Each TCR beta cDNA molecule received a unique molecular identifier from a template-switch 5' adaptor carrying 12 random nucleotides. Each sample yielded at least 3 million CDR3-containing paired-end reads. First-strand cDNA synthesis was performed from all RNA using the Mint cDNA synthesis kit, with priming by a TRBC-specific oligonucleotide. Following uracil-DNA glycosylase treatment, all cDNA underwent a first 18-cycle PCR with the universal primers M1SS and BC2_uni_R. The study's processing was this. Normalization of each sample was performed by random selection of 1 million high-quality reads, each carrying a distinct molecular identifier. Instead of being binned into consensus sequences, reads with shared molecular identifiers were discarded. MiTCR, with a Q25 quality threshold and the strictest error-elimination algorithm, was used for CDR3 identification, clonotype clustering and error correction. A nonparametric unseen species model with Euler transformation was used to estimate lower-bound total TCR beta diversity. The public reads were reanalyzed by TCRdb: fastp trimming at Q25, MiXCR alignment, in-frame beta chains only. Each CDR3 protein appears once, grouped with its most common genes and DNA. What appears here as the V and J calls and clone size reflects TCRdb's work, not the paper's. Within this sample are approximately 850,000 distinct CDR3 sequences, with around two fifths of them counted one time only. The ten most abundant clones make up around 21% of the sample.

The chain joins TRBV7-2 to TRBJ2-1; the D gene could be TRBD1 or TRBD2, each one agreeing over 6 bases. Gene TRBJ2-7 matches the end of the DNA better, so the J call may be wrong. Material for sequencing was blood. The source of this sequence is a man aged 55 to 70 in good health. Here is the DNA: TGTGCCAGCAGCTTATTAGTGGGGGGCCACTACAATGAGCAGTACTTC. Its protein reads: CASSLLVGGHYNEQYF.